A selection of T cell receptor beta chains follows, all from one sample in a study of cytomegalovirus exposure and HLA in healthy donors. Clones were read by immunoSEQ multiplex PCR, and TCRdb kept only the in-frame ones, dropping some. The sample records about 160,000 clones, about 79% being singletons. Specimen: PBMCs. Every receptor here comes from a woman aged 45 to 65 in good health and CMV-seropositive. Each CDR3 is given with its conserved first and last residue. The D gene is left open where the match is weak. Size tells how often a clone was seen (once, few, many) or the class of an expanded clone, and some rows leave it out.

d_call	j_call	clone_size	v_call	cdr3_aa	cdr3_nt
TRBD2	TRBJ2-3	NA	TRBV7-2	CASSPRASGRTDTQYF	TGTGCCAGCAGCCCCCGGGCTAGCGGGAGGACAGATACGCAGTATTTT
NA	TRBJ1-1	NA	TRBV19	CASQTGNTEAFF	TGTGCCAGCCAGACAGGGAACACTGAAGCTTTCTTT
TRBD1	TRBJ1-1	few	TRBV18	CASSRDRVHTEAFF	TGTGCCAGCTCTCGAGACAGGGTGCACACTGAAGCTTTCTTT
NA	TRBJ1-6	NA	TRBV4-2	CASSQDIDNREVSPLHF	TGTGCCAGCAGCCAAGATATCGATAACAGGGAAGTATCACCCCTCCACTTT
TRBD2	TRBJ2-7	NA	TRBV5-6	CASSLGGTSGYEQYF	TGTGCCAGCAGCTTGGGGGGGACTAGCGGCTACGAGCAGTACTTC
NA	TRBJ1-4	NA	TRBV28	CASTSGGEAKLFF	TGTGCCAGCACCTCGGGGGGAGAGGCAAAACTGTTTTTT
NA	TRBJ1-2	NA	TRBV5-6	CASSLANLGRREGYTF	TGTGCCAGCAGCTTGGCCAACCTCGGCAGGAGGGAAGGCTACACCTTC
TRBD1	TRBJ2-1	few	TRBV6-6	CASSLSGQGARNEQFF	TGTGCCAGCAGTCTCTCGGGACAGGGGGCGCGCAATGAGCAGTTCTTC
NA	TRBJ2-5	NA	TRBV18	CASSPGQKETQYF	TGTGCCAGCTCACCGGGGCAGAAAGAGACCCAGTACTTC
NA	TRBJ2-1	once	TRBV18	CASSPASADGNEQFF	TGTGCCAGCTCACCGGCTAGCGCAGACGGGAATGAGCAGTTCTTC
TRBD1	TRBJ1-2	NA	TRBV9	CASRGTVGGYTF	TGTGCCAGCAGGGGGACAGTAGGCGGCTACACCTTC
NA	TRBJ1-2	NA	TRBV6-6	CASSQDSYGYTF	TGTGCCAGCAGTCAAGACAGCTATGGCTACACCTTC
TRBD1	TRBJ2-7	NA	TRBV4-1	CASSHPGQVPYEQYF	TGCGCCAGCAGCCACCCGGGACAGGTACCCTACGAGCAGTACTTC
TRBD2	TRBJ2-5	once	TRBV9	CASSAGLAGTNQETQYF	TGTGCCAGCAGCGCCGGACTAGCGGGAACAAACCAAGAGACCCAGTACTTC
TRBD2	TRBJ2-7	NA	TRBV4-2	CASSQEVASGRALAYEQYF	TGTGCCAGCAGCCAAGAGGTAGCTAGCGGGAGGGCCTTAGCCTACGAGCAGTACTTC
NA	TRBJ1-2	NA	TRBV19	CASSIPEQIYGYTF	TGTGCCAGTAGTATCCCTGAACAGATCTATGGCTACACCTTC
NA	TRBJ1-1	NA	TRBV29-1	CSVVGGMNTEAFF	TGCAGCGTTGTGGGGGGGATGAACACTGAAGCTTTCTTT
NA	TRBJ2-7	NA	TRBV20-1	CSVMTGLEQYF	TGCAGTGTCATGACAGGTTTGGAGCAGTACTTC
TRBD1	TRBJ1-2	NA	TRBV19	CASSIEILGTGNNYGYTF	TGTGCCAGTAGTATAGAAATTCTTGGGACAGGGAATAACTATGGCTACACCTTC
NA	TRBJ2-7	NA	TRBV5-8	CASSSTGYEQYF	TGTGCCAGCAGCTCGACAGGCTACGAGCAGTACTTC
TRBD2	TRBJ2-7	NA	TRBV29-1	CSVSTSGEGYEQYF	TGCAGCGTTTCGACTAGCGGGGAAGGCTACGAGCAGTACTTC
TRBD2	TRBJ2-4	NA	TRBV19	CASGRTSGGTLAKNIQYF	TGTGCCAGTGGCAGGACTAGCGGGGGAACGCTAGCCAAAAACATTCAGTACTTC
TRBD1	TRBJ2-7	NA	TRBV6-5	CASSYGTGGGGYEQYF	TGTGCCAGCAGTTACGGGACAGGGGGTGGTGGCTACGAGCAGTACTTC
NA	TRBJ2-3	few	TRBV2	CASWGGGTDTQYF	TGTGCCAGCTGGGGGGGCGGGACAGATACGCAGTATTTT
NA	TRBJ1-5	NA	TRBV19	CASSIEGLNQPQHF	TGTGCCAGTAGTATTGAGGGCCTCAATCAGCCCCAGCATTTT
TRBD1	TRBJ2-3	NA	TRBV30	CACQRGLGFTDTQYF	TGTGCCTGCCAAAGGGGGCTCGGGTTCACAGATACGCAGTATTTT
TRBD1	TRBJ2-1	NA	TRBV18	CASSRTGQGRYNEQFF	TGTGCCAGCTCCCGCACGGGACAGGGGCGTTACAATGAGCAGTTCTTC
NA	TRBJ1-6	NA	TRBV6-6	CASSYVPRGNDSPLHF	TGTGCCAGCAGTTACGTCCCTAGGGGGAACGATTCACCCCTCCACTTT
NA	TRBJ2-5	NA	TRBV5-6	CASSLRVQETQYF	TGTGCCAGCAGCTTGCGGGTACAAGAGACCCAGTACTTC
TRBD1	TRBJ1-1	NA	TRBV2	CASNLDRGSEAFF	TGTGCCAGCAATCTCGACAGGGGGTCTGAAGCTTTCTTT
NA	TRBJ1-1	few	TRBV4-3	CASSQEQGRNTEAFF	TGCGCCAGCAGCCAAGAACAGGGCCGGAACACTGAAGCTTTCTTT
NA	TRBJ1-4	NA	TRBV5-8	CASSLGGLNEKLFF	TGTGCCAGCAGCTTGGGAGGTCTAAATGAAAAACTGTTTTTT
TRBD1	TRBJ1-3	NA	TRBV6-5	CASSLDRGSGNTIYF	TGTGCCAGCAGCCTCGACAGGGGCTCTGGAAACACCATATATTTT
NA	TRBJ2-5	few	TRBV2	CASSESQGVRETQYF	TGTGCCAGCAGTGAGTCACAGGGTGTTCGAGAGACCCAGTACTTC
TRBD2	TRBJ2-3	NA	TRBV4-1	CASSQKTSGGTDTQYF	TGCGCCAGCAGCCAAAAGACTAGCGGGGGCACAGATACGCAGTATTTT
NA	TRBJ1-1	once	TRBV30	CAWGGGPGGTEAFF	TGTGCCTGGGGTGGAGGACCCGGAGGTACTGAAGCTTTCTTT
NA	TRBJ1-5	NA	TRBV7-2	CASSSHGSNQPQHF	TGTGCCAGCAGCTCCCACGGTAGCAATCAGCCCCAGCATTTT
NA	TRBJ1-3	NA	TRBV5-6	CASSLRGSGNTIYF	TGTGCCAGCAGCCTCAGGGGCAGTGGAAACACCATATATTTT
NA	TRBJ2-3	NA	TRBV7-2	CASIPGWSDTQYF	TGTGCCAGCATTCCGGGGTGGTCCGATACGCAGTATTTT
TRBD1	TRBJ1-1	NA	TRBV4-1	CASSQEPGQGRSTEAFF	TGCGCCAGCAGCCAAGAGCCCGGACAGGGAAGGAGCACTGAAGCTTTCTTT